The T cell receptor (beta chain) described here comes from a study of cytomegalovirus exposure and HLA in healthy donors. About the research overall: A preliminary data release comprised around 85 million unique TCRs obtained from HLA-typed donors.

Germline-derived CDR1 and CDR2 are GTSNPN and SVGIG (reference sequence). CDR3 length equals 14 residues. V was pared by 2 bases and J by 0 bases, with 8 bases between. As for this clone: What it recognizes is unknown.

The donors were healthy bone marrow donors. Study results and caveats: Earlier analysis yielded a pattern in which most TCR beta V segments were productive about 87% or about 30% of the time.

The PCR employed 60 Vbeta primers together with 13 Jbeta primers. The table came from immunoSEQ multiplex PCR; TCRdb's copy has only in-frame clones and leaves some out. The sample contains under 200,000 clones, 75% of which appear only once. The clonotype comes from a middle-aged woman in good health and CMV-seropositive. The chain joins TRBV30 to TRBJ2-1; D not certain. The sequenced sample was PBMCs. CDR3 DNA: TGTGCCTGGAGTTCCCTTAGCTCCTACAATGAGCAGTTCTTC. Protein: CAWSSLSSYNEQFF.